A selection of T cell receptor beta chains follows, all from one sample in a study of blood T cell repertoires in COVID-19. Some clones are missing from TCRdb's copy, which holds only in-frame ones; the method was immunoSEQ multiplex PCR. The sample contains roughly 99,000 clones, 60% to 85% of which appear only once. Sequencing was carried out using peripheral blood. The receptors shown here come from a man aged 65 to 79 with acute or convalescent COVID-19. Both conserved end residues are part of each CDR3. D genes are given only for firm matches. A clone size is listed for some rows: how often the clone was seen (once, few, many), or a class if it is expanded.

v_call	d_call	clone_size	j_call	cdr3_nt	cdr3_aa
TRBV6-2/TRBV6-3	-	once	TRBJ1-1	TGTGCCAGCAGTTATCTCACAGGGTCAGAGAACACTGAAGCTTTCTTT	CASSYLTGSENTEAFF
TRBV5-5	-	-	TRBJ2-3	TGTGCCAGCAGCTTTACGGGGGCAGATACGCAGTATTTT	CASSFTGADTQYF
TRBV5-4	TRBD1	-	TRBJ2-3	TGTGCCAGCAGCCTCTTCCTCGGACAGGGCACAGATACGCAGTATTTT	CASSLFLGQGTDTQYF
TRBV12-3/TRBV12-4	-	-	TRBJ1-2	TGTGCCAGCAGTTTTAATTCGGGGGTAGGCTACACCTTC	CASSFNSGVGYTF
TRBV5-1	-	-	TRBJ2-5	TGCGCCAGCAGCCTATCCGGGCAGGGCCCAGAGACCCAGTACTTC	CASSLSGQGPETQYF
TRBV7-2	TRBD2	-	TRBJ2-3	TGTGCCAGCAACCTTCTAGCGGCGCTAACAGATACGCAGTATTTT	CASNLLAALTDTQYF
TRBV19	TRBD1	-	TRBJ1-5	TGTGCCAGTATACAGGGGTTCCCCGTCGGGAATCAGCCCCAGCATTTT	CASIQGFPVGNQPQHF
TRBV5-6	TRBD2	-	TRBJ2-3	TGTGCCAGCAGCCAATCACCGGGACTAGACTCGGTGATTACGCAGTATTTT	CASSQSPGLDSVITQYF
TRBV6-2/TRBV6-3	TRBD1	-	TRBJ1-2	TGTGCCAGCAGCCTCGAAGGGGGCGCAGGGAACTATGGCTACACCTTC	CASSLEGGAGNYGYTF
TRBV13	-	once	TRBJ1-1	TGTGCCAGCAGCTTAGCCGGGACAACCTTTGGGGCTTTCTTT	CASSLAGTTFGAFF
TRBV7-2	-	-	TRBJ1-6	TGTGCCAGCAGATTCCTTCAGGATTCACCCCTCCACTTT	CASRFLQDSPLHF
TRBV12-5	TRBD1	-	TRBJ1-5	TGTGCTAGTGGTTTGGAGCAGTTGAGACAGGGTCTACTTTATAGCAATCAGCCCCAGCATTTT	CASGLEQLRQGLLYSNQPQHF
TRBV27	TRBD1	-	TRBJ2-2	TGTGCCAGCAGCCAGACAGGGTTCGACACCGGGGAGCTGTTTTTT	CASSQTGFDTGELFF
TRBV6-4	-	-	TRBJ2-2	TGTGCCAGCAGTGGCCAGGGAGGCACCGGGGAGCTGTTTTTT	CASSGQGGTGELFF
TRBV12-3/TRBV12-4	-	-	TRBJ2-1	TGTGCCAGCATCCTAGACAGCTACTCCGAGCAGTTCTTC	CASILDSYSEQFF
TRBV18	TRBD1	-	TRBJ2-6	TGTGCCAGCACACAGGGGGCGGCTCTCTCTGGGGCCAACGTCCTGACTTTC	CASTQGAALSGANVLTF
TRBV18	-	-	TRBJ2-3	TGTGCCAGCTCACCTGGGGGCACTGTCACAGATACGCAGTATTTT	CASSPGGTVTDTQYF
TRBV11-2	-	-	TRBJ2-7	TGTGCCAGCAGCCCTGGACTGACTCTTACCTACGAGCAGTACTTC	CASSPGLTLTYEQYF
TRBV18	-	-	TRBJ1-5	TGTGCCAGCTCACGTAACTCCGGTAGCAATCAGCCCCAGCATTTT	CASSRNSGSNQPQHF
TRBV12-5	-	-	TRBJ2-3	TGTGCTAGTGCCATTCAGGGGTCCAGGGATACGCAGTATTTT	CASAIQGSRDTQYF
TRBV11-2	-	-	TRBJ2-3	TGTGCCAGCAGCTTAAATGCCATTACTAGCACAGATACGCAGTATTTT	CASSLNAITSTDTQYF
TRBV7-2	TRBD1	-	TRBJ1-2	TGTGCCAGCAGCTTAGAGGGGGCGGGGTATGGCTACACCTTC	CASSLEGAGYGYTF
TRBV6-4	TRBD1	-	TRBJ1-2	TGTGCCAGCAGCCTGGACAGGGGTCTTCCTCTATTAGGCTACACCTTC	CASSLDRGLPLLGYTF
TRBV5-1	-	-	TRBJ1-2	TGCGCCAGCAGCGAGGGCCCCGCCAGCTATGGCTACACCTTC	CASSEGPASYGYTF
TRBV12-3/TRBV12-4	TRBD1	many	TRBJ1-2	TGTGCCAGCAGTAACAGGGGAGACTATGGCTACACCTTC	CASSNRGDYGYTF
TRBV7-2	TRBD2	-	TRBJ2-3	TGTGCCAGCAGCTTAGGAGCGGGGGGGCCGAATACGCAGTATTTT	CASSLGAGGPNTQYF
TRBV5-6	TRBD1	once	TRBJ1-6	TGTGCCAGCAGCTCTAACAGGGGGTTTAATAATTCACCCCTCCACTTT	CASSSNRGFNNSPLHF
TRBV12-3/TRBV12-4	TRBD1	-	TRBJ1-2	TGTGCCAGCAGTCAGACAGGGGGCTACACCTTC	CASSQTGGYTF
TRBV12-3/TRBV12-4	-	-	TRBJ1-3	TGTGCCAGCTCCCCAAGAAACACCATATATTTT	CASSPRNTIYF
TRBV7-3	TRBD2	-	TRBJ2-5	TGTGCCAGCAGTCAAGCGGGGGGAGGAGAGACCCAGTACTTC	CASSQAGGGETQYF
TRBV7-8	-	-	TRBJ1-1	TGTGCCAGCAGCTTAGCGGGGGGGGCCCTGGTAGGGAGACTGAACACTGAAGCTTTCTTT	CASSLAGGALVGRLNTEAFF
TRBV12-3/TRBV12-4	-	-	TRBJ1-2	TGTGCCAGCAGTTTACTAAAGGGGTGGGGCTACACCTTC	CASSLLKGWGYTF
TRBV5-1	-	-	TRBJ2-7	TGCGCCAGCAGCTTACAGAGTAGTAATTACGAGCAGTACTTC	CASSLQSSNYEQYF
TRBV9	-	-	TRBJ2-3	TGTGCCAGCAGCGTAGGGGGCAGCACAGATACGCAGTATTTT	CASSVGGSTDTQYF
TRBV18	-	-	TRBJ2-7	TGTGCCAGCTCACCCTCAGGACAGACTCAAACCCCCAATTTTGAGCAGTACTTC	CASSPSGQTQTPNFEQYF
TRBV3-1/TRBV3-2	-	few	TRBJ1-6	TGTGCCAGCAGCCATTACTCTAGGAGCTCCTATAATTCACCCCTCCACTTT	CASSHYSRSSYNSPLHF
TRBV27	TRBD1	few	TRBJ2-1	TGTGCCAGCAGTTCACGGACAGGCTCCTACAATGAGCAGTTCTTC	CASSSRTGSYNEQFF
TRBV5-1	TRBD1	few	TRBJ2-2	TGCGCCAGCAATAACCGGGACAGAGACACCGGGGAGCTGTTTTTT	CASNNRDRDTGELFF
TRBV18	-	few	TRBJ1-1	TGTGCCAGCTCACCCCGGGGGGGAGACACTGAAGCTTTCTTT	CASSPRGGDTEAFF
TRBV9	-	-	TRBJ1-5	TGTGCCAGCAGCCAGGGTAACGAGGGCAATCAGCCCCAGCATTTT	CASSQGNEGNQPQHF
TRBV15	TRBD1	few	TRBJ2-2	TGTGCCACCAGCAGGGACAGGGGCACCGGGGAGCTGTTTTTT	CATSRDRGTGELFF
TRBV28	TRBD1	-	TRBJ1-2	TGTGCCAGCAGTTCCGCACAGGGGTCGACTGGCTACACCTTC	CASSSAQGSTGYTF
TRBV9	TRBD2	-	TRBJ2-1	TGTGCCAGCAGCGCCCCGACTGGGGCGGGGGGACTCTCCTACAATGAGCAGTTCTTC	CASSAPTGAGGLSYNEQFF
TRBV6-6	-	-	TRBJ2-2	TGTGCCAGCAGGCCCAGCACCGGGGAGCTGTTTTTT	CASRPSTGELFF
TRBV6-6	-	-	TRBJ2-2	TGTGCCAGCACATCCTTTTCAGGGGTCACCGGGGAGCTGTTTTTT	CASTSFSGVTGELFF
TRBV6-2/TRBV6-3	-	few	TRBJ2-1	TGTGCCAGCAGCCTTGCGGGACTGAGCTTTAATGAGCAGTTCTTC	CASSLAGLSFNEQFF
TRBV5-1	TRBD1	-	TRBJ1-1	TGCGCCAGCAGCTTGCGGTCTGGACAGGGGGCCGGGGGGACTGAAGCTTTCTTT	CASSLRSGQGAGGTEAFF
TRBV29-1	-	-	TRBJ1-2	TGCAGCGTTGAGAGCGGAGGGGACGGCTACACCTTC	CSVESGGDGYTF
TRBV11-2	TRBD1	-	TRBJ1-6	TGTGCCAGCGGCCCGGGACAGGGATCACCCCTCCACTTT	CASGPGQGSPLHF
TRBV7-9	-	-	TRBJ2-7	TGTGCCAGCAGCTTACCTCCCGGCCGGCGGCAGGGGTCCCCCTACGAGCAGTACTTC	CASSLPPGRRQGSPYEQYF
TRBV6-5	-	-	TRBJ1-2	TGTGCCAGCAGTAATCGGGACAACAGCTATGGCTACACCTTC	CASSNRDNSYGYTF
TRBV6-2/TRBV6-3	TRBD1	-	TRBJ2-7	TGTGCCAGCAGTTACTTTAAGACAGGGTCCTACGAGCAGTACTTC	CASSYFKTGSYEQYF
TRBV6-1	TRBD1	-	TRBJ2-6	TGTGCCAGCAGTGCCCTTGGGACAGGTCATGCCAACGTCCTGACTTTC	CASSALGTGHANVLTF